Sequencing of this TCR beta chain was carried out in a study of shared clonotypes between healthy human individuals. CDR3 length: 13 amino acids. V lost 3 bases to trimming and J lost 6 bases, with 11 bases between them. Germline values: CDR1 MNHEY, CDR2 SVGAGI. Generated by immunoSEQ multiplex PCR, the TCRdb table keeps only in-frame clones and is missing some. The top ten clones hold roughly 0.45% of a sample with approximately 1,500,000 clones, 95% to 99% of them seen once. The chain uses TRBV6-5 and TRBJ1-1; D is uncertain. The material sequenced was naive CD4+ T cells sorted from blood. Regarding subset: CD45RA+ positively selected. The clonotype comes from a man aged 25-45 years in good health. The CDR3 DNA is TGTGCCAGCAGTTATTACGGTAGGGCTGAAGCTTTCTTT. Translating gives CASSYYGRAEAFF.